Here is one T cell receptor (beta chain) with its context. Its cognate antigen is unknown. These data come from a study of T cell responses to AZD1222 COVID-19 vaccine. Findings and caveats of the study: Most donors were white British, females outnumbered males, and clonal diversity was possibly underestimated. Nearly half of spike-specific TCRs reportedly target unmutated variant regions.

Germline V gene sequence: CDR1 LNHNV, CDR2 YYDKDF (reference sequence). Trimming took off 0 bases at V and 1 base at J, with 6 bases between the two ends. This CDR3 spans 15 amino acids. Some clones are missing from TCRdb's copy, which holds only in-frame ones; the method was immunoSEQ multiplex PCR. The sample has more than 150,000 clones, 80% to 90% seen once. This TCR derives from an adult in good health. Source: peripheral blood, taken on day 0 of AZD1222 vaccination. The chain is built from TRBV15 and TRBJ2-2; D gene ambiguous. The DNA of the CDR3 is TGTGCCACCAGCAGAGATAACAGGAACACCGGGGAGCTGTTTTTT. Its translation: CATSRDNRNTGELFF.